The clone carrying this T cell receptor beta chain was observed at least ten times. Its antigen is not known. This entry comes from a study of response to subunit inactivated influenza vaccine. TCRdb called the RT-PCR reads again in MiXCR, with one record for every CDR3 protein. The table records around 760,000 distinct CDR3 sequences, more than 11% of them present only once. Study-wide results and caveats: Each seasonal flu vaccination may recruit only limited new T cells, authors suggested.

The V gene lost 2 bases and the J gene lost 2 bases, with 13 bases spanning the gap. CDR1 is MNHEY, CDR2 SVGEGT, per germline. The CDR3 is 16 amino acids. V usage is TRBV6-2 or TRBV6-3 and J usage is TRBJ1-5, with D possibly matching TRBD1 (5 bases). The TCR sequence derives from a man aged 50 to 60 who received an inactivated influenza vaccine. Sequenced here: PBMCs from blood, sampled roughly 15 days before vaccination. The CDR3 region is CASSYMSKGGNQPQHF. The CDR3 region has the DNA TGTGCCAGCAGTTACATGTCCAAAGGGGGCAATCAGCCCCAGCATTTT.